This TCR beta chain was found in a study of CD8+ T cells in alopecia areata. Extracted from the samples, RNA was reverse transcribed into cDNA to serve as the sequencing template. This table comes from immunoSEQ multiplex PCR, and its TCRdb copy is limited to in-frame clones, with some not included. Of about 130,000 clones in the sample, approximately 49% were seen once. The germline V gene encodes CDR1 ENHRY and CDR2 SYGVKD. The CDR3 spans 13 residues. V dropped 10 bases and J dropped 1 base, with 12 bases sitting between them. The source of this sequence is a human donor with alopecia areata. This chain joins TRBV10-3 and TRBJ2-3, with D uncertain. The material was CD8+ T cells sorted from blood, obtained at week 0. The CDR3 nucleotides read TGTGCCACCCTCGATCCGGGCACAGATACGCAGTATTTT. Its translation is CATLDPGTDTQYF.